These 23 T cell receptor beta chains came from one sample sequenced in a study of blood T cell repertoires in COVID-19. Repertoires were generated with immunoSEQ multiplex PCR, while TCRdb's copy carries only in-frame clones and drops some. The sample yields roughly 200,000 clones, more than 70% seen once. Sequencing was carried out using PBMCs or T cells enriched from blood (not recorded which). Every receptor here comes from a man aged 35 to 55 with acute COVID-19.

The chain uses TRBV7-2 and TRBJ2-7; D uncertain. Trimming pared 2 bases from V and 0 bases from J, leaving 2 bases between. The CDR3 totals 12 residues. Germline CDR1 is SGHTA and CDR2 is FQGNSA. CDR3 protein: CASSLYSYEQYF. The CDR3 DNA reads as TGTGCCAGCAGCTTATACTCCTACGAGCAGTACTTC.

The chain recombines TRBV18 with TRBJ2-1; no firm D call. The CDR3 totals 15 residues. Germline-derived CDR1 and CDR2 are KGHSH and LQKENI. Between the trimmed V and J ends, which lost 1 base and 2 bases, there was a span of 9 bases. The CDR3 nucleotides read TGTGCCAGCTCACCACAGGAGACCGCCTACAATGAGCAGTTCTTC. This codes for CASSPQETAYNEQFF.

V gene TRBV3-1 (or the pseudogene TRBV3-2) combines with J gene TRBJ2-5; D is undetermined. This CDR3 contains 15 residues. Trimming left V 4 bases short and J 1 base short, with 13 bases between. Germline CDR1 LGHDT, CDR2 YNNKEL (reference sequence). The CDR3 DNA follows: TGTGCCAGCAGCCTAAGAGGTCGCGGCCAAGAGACCCAGTACTTC. It yields the protein CASSLRGRGQETQYF.

The rearrangement uses TRBV2 and TRBJ1-5; 8 bases map to TRBD1. Germline CDR1 SNHLY, CDR2 FYNNEI. The CDR3 length is 14 residues. Unmatched junction bases numbered 8, after V lost 6 bases and J lost 7 bases. CDR3 DNA: TGTGCCAGCAGCGATACAGGGGGTAACCAGCCCCAGCATTTT. Amino acids: CASSDTGGNQPQHF.

This rearrangement joins TRBV12-5 to TRBJ2-3, with 13 bases identical to TRBD2. The germline gives CDR1 LGHNT, CDR2 FRNRAP. Trimming took 6 bases from V and 8 from J; bases not matched to a gene: 2. This CDR3 contains 13 residues. In DNA, the CDR3 is TGTGCTAGTGGAGGGACTAGCGGGACTACGCAGTATTTT. Its translation: CASGGTSGTTQYF. The full variable domain, in which reference TRBV12-5 and TRBJ2-3 provide the parts outside the CDR3, is DARVTQTPRHKVTEMGQEVTMRCQPILGHNTVFWYRQTMMQGLELLAYFRNRAPLDDSGMPKDRFSAEMPDATLATLKIQPSEPRDSAVYFCASGGTSGTTQYFGPGTRLTVL.

The chain has TRBV11-2 and TRBJ2-3, with 7 positions matching TRBD1. Germline CDR1 SGHAT, CDR2 FQNNGV. V dropped 5 bases and J dropped 4; count of bases not matched to a gene: 3. CDR3 length equals 13 residues. The CDR3, as DNA: TGTGCCAGCAGCGGGCAGGGGGCAGATACGCAGTATTTT. It specifies CASSGQGADTQYF.

J is TRBJ2-1 and V is TRBV5-4, with a possible D match to TRBD2 (7 bases). The CDR3 is 16 amino acids. The germline V gene has CDR1 SGHNT and CDR2 YYREEE (reference sequence). Trimming pared 0 bases from V and 10 bases from J, leaving 20 bases between. CDR3 bases: TGTGCCAGCAGCTTGGGAGGCAGAAGGGGGGAGGGCGAGCAGTTCTTC. As protein: CASSLGGRRGEGEQFF.

This clone has a single count. This chain uses TRBV5-1 with TRBJ2-2; 7 nucleotides align to TRBD2. The V segment lost 0 bases and the J segment 7 bases; nucleotides outside the gene matches: 3. This CDR3 spans 14 amino acids. Germline assignment: CDR1 SGHRS and CDR2 YFSETQ. The CDR3 loop is CASSLVGGSGELFF. CDR3 coding DNA: TGCGCCAGCAGCTTGGTTGGCGGGAGCGGGGAGCTGTTTTTT.

V is TRBV19 and J is TRBJ1-1; D not certain. Germline V CDR1 and CDR2: LNHDA, SQIVND (reference sequence). Trimming removed 7 bases at V and 3 bases at J, with 15 bases between. This CDR3 contains 14 residues. The DNA of the CDR3 is TGTGCCAGTAAGTCCCTGGAGTCGGACACTGAAGCTTTCTTT. This sequence encodes CASKSLESDTEAFF.

As to this clone: Other DNA sequences in the same sample also yield this CDR3. The chain combines TRBV2 with TRBJ1-4; possibly TRBD1 for D (5 bases). CDR1 is SNHLY and CDR2 is FYNNEI in the germline V gene. V was clipped by 2 bases and J by 3 bases, with 10 bases between them. The CDR3 spans 15 residues. CDR3 DNA sequence: TGTGCCAGCAGTGAAAATCGGGGGGCTAATGAAAAACTGTTTTTT. This translates into CASSENRGANEKLFF. The full variable domain, with the rest looked up from reference TRBV2 and TRBJ1-4, is EPEVTQTPSHQVTQMGQEVILRCVPISNHLYFYWYRQILGQKVEFLVSFYNNEISEKSEIFDDQFSVERPDGSNFTLKIRSTKLEDSAMYFCASSENRGANEKLFFGSGTQLSVL.

V is TRBV3-1 (or the pseudogene TRBV3-2) and J is TRBJ1-5, with unresolved D. V lost 4 bases and J 6 bases, leaving 13 bases between the germline ends. The CDR3 consists of 14 residues. The germline V gene has CDR1 LGHDT and CDR2 YNNKEL (reference sequence). The CDR3 reads CASSPRGLGQPQHF. The CDR3 nucleotides are TGTGCCAGCAGCCCCCGCGGGTTGGGTCAGCCCCAGCATTTT.

This clone has only a few counts. The rearrangement joins TRBV20-1 to TRBJ1-5; D is possibly TRBD1 (6 bases). The CDR3 runs 14 residues. The V end lost 3 bases, the J end lost 6 bases, and 15 bases lay between the germline ends. Germline CDR1 reads DFQATT; CDR2 reads SNEGSKA (reference sequence). CDR3 coding DNA: TGCAGTGCTAGTAACAGGGCGGGCGGTCAGCCCCAGCATTTT. It translates to CSASNRAGGQPQHF.

The chain has TRBV20-1 and TRBJ1-2; D not resolved. Between the trimmed V and J ends, which lost 2 bases and 8 bases, there was a span of 6 bases. CDR1 is DFQATT and CDR2 is SNEGSKA in the germline V gene (reference sequence). This CDR3 comprises 10 residues. The CDR3 here is CSARIGGYTF. In DNA, the CDR3 is TGCAGTGCTAGAATTGGCGGCTACACCTTC.

In the case of this clone: The junction does not match germline at one end; this may be a read error. The V and J genes are TRBV7-2 and TRBJ1-3; D gene unclear. This CDR3 contains 13 residues. In germline, CDR1 is SGHTA, CDR2 FQGNSA. CDR3 region: CASSYETGDTIYF. CDR3 nucleotide sequence: TGTGCCAGCAGCTATGAGACTGGAGACACCATATATTTT. Filled out from reference TRBV7-2 and TRBJ1-3, the complete variable domain reads GAGVSQSPSNKVTEKGKDVELRCDPISGHTALYWYRQSLGQGLEFLIYFQGNSAPDKSGLPSDRFSAERTGGSVSTLTIQRTQQEDSAVYLCASSYETGDTIYFGEGSWLTVV.

The chain has TRBV5-6 and TRBJ2-7, with 10 bases aligning to TRBD2. J gave up 4 bases and V 3 bases, and 13 bases lay outside the gene matches. This CDR3 is 17 amino acids long. Germline V gene sequence: CDR1 SGHDT, CDR2 YYEEEE. The CDR3 sequence is CASSSPGSGRAKYEQYF. CDR3 nucleotide sequence: TGTGCCAGCAGCTCCCCGGGAAGCGGGAGGGCCAAATACGAGCAGTACTTC.

The chain is built from TRBV5-1 and TRBJ2-3; weak D call: TRBD2 (5 bases). The V gene lost 6 bases and the J gene lost 6 bases, with 5 bases spanning the gap. Germline-derived CDR1 and CDR2 are SGHRS and YFSETQ. This CDR3 comprises 10 residues. CDR3 protein: CASTGDTQYF. CDR3 DNA: TGCGCCAGCACGGGGGATACGCAGTATTTT.

V usage is TRBV2 and J usage is TRBJ1-5; 8 nucleotides line up with TRBD1. The CDR3 spans 15 residues. Germline lookup yields CDR1 SNHLY and CDR2 FYNNEI. The J segment lost 4 bases and the V segment lost 4 bases, leaving 6 bases of the junction unmatched. CDR3 nucleotides: TGTGCCAGCAGTGCTCAACAGGGGGGGAATCAGCCCCAGCATTTT. As protein: CASSAQQGGNQPQHF.

This chain connects TRBV6-5 to TRBJ2-7; maybe TRBD1 (6 bases). The CDR3 has 14 residues. Trimming removed 2 bases from V and 2 bases from J, with 10 bases in between. CDR1 is MNHEY, CDR2 SVGAGI, per germline. The CDR3 reads CASSYRQGPYEQYF. The DNA for the CDR3 is TGTGCCAGCAGTTACAGGCAGGGGCCCTACGAGCAGTACTTC.

V gene TRBV29-1 combines with J gene TRBJ2-7; 14 nucleotides align to TRBD2. This CDR3 contains 15 residues. The V gene's germline CDR1 is SQVTM and CDR2 ANQGSEA. Losses at the gene ends were 4 bases for V and 7 bases for J; bases not matched to a gene: 9. The chain's CDR3 is CSVALTTSGRGEQYF. The CDR3 DNA reads TGCAGCGTTGCGCTTACGACTAGCGGGAGGGGAGAGCAGTACTTC.

This clone was seen only a few times. The V call is TRBV18, the J call TRBJ1-5; a possible D gene is TRBD1 (5 bases). V was pared by 0 bases and J by 1 base, with 19 bases between. CDR3 length equals 19 residues. In germline, CDR1 is KGHSH, CDR2 LQKENI. CDR3 residues: CASSPPAGPLGGSNQPQHF. The CDR3 DNA is TGTGCCAGCTCACCACCGGCAGGGCCCTTGGGTGGGAGCAATCAGCCCCAGCATTTT.

The chain carries TRBV12-3 or TRBV12-4 and TRBJ2-7; 7 bases are a match to TRBD1. The length of the CDR3 is 13 residues. The trim removed 8 bases at V and 6 bases at J, leaving 10 bases unmatched. CDR3 protein: CASGLEGTAEQYF. The CDR3 nucleotides read TGTGCCAGCGGGCTGGAAGGGACAGCCGAGCAGTACTTC.

The chain has TRBV5-1 and TRBJ2-1, with TRBD2 matching 8 bases. Germline assignment: CDR1 SGHRS and CDR2 YFSETQ. V shed 3 bases, J shed 7 bases, and the junction held 18 bases outside the gene matches. The CDR3 length is 18 residues. CDR3 DNA sequence: TGCGCCAGCAGCTCGGGGACAACGAGCGGGAGAGAGGGGAATGAGCAGTTCTTC. Translating it yields CASSSGTTSGREGNEQFF.

V and J are TRBV5-1 and TRBJ2-7, with D possibly called TRBD1 or TRBD2 (10 bases each). This CDR3 comprises 17 residues. Germline values: CDR1 SGHRS, CDR2 YFSETQ. The V end lost 7 bases, the J end lost 5 bases, and 28 bases lay between the germline ends. CDR3 sequence (DNA): TGCGCCAGCGGTCGGGACAGGGGCGCTAGCGGGAGAAACGAGCAGTACTTC. It codes for CASGRDRGASGRNEQYF.